This record looks at one TCR beta chain sequence and its context. Per the study methods: For nucleated cells, counts were estimated from reference gene primer amplification. The data were produced by immunoSEQ multiplex PCR, yet TCRdb's version contains in-frame clones alone and is incomplete. V and J calls and clone size follow that table, whereas D and trimming were derived from the DNA. The data hold over 30,000 clones, with roughly nine tenths observed a single time. The data derive from a study of blood T cell repertoires in COVID-19. Sequences were obtained from peripheral blood. The receptor comes from a human donor in a cohort sampled during active COVID-19.

CDR3 nucleotide sequence: TGTGCCAGCAGCGGCCCGGGAAACACCATATATTTT. This encodes CASSGPGNTIYF. This rearrangement joins TRBV11-3 to TRBJ1-3; no clear D gene. The V end lost 5 bases, the J end lost 4 bases, and 6 bases lay between the germline ends. The CDR3 totals 12 residues. Per germline, CDR1 SGHNT and CDR2 YENEEA.